The clone carrying this TCR beta chain was detected ten times or more. The data were taken from a study of T-cell reconstitution after alpha-beta-depleted transplantation in children. CDR1 and CDR2 from the germline V gene are SQVTM and ANQGSEA. The CDR3 has 16 residues. J gave up 2 bases and V 0 bases, and 3 bases lay outside the gene matches. The TCRbeta library was prepared with unique molecular identifiers. TCRdb processed the PCR reads anew with MiXCR; each CDR3 protein has one entry. This sample yields about 100,000 distinct CDR3 sequences, of which roughly 6% are seen a single time; roughly 5.5% belongs to the top ten.

The V and J genes are TRBV29-1 and TRBJ2-1; 11 bases are a match to TRBD1. This receptor was obtained from a female patient under 10 years old who had a stem cell transplant for Fanconi anemia, so the T cells may come from the graft donor. Sequenced material: PBMCs, mostly from graft donor cells, taken 60 days after TCRalphabeta/CD19-depleted stem cell transplant. This CDR3 reads CSVEERTGGAYNEQFF. CDR3 nucleotides: TGCAGCGTTGAAGAGAGGACAGGGGGCGCCTACAATGAGCAGTTCTTC.